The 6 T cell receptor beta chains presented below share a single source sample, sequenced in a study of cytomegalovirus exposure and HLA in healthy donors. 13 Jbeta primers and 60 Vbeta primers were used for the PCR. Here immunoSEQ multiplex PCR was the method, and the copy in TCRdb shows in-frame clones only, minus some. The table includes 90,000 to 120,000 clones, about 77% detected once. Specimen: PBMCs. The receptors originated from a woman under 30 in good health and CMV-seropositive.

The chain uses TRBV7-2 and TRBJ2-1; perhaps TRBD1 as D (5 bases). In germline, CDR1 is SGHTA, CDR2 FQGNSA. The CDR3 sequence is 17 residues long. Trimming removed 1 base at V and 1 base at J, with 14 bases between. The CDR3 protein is CASSLEVKGLSYNEQFF. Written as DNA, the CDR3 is TGTGCCAGCAGCTTAGAGGTAAAGGGGTTATCCTACAATGAGCAGTTCTTC. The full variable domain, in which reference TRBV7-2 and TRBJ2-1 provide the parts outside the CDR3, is GAGVSQSPSNKVTEKGKDVELRCDPISGHTALYWYRQSLGQGLEFLIYFQGNSAPDKSGLPSDRFSAERTGGSVSTLTIQRTQQEDSAVYLCASSLEVKGLSYNEQFFGPGTRLTVL.

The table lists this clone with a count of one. The CDR3 spells CASSETPGWNGYTF. In nucleotides, the CDR3 is TGTGCCAGCAGTGAAACCCCAGGGTGGAATGGCTACACCTTC. The chain is built from TRBV6-1 and TRBJ1-2; D might be TRBD1 (5 bases). V was pared by 2 bases and J by 6 bases, with 13 bases between. The CDR3 is 14 amino acids. Germline loops: CDR1 MNHNS, CDR2 SASEGT.

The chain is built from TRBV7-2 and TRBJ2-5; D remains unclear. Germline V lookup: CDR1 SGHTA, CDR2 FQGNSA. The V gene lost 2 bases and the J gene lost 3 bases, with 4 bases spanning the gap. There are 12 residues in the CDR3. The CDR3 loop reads CASSLREETQYF. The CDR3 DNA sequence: TGTGCCAGCAGCTTAAGAGAAGAGACCCAGTACTTC.

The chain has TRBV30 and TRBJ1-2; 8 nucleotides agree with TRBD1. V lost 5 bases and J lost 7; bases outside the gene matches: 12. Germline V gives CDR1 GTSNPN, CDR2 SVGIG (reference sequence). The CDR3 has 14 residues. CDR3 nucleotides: TGTGCCTGGTACCCGTGGCAGGGGGCGCCTGGCTACACCTTC. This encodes CAWYPWQGAPGYTF.

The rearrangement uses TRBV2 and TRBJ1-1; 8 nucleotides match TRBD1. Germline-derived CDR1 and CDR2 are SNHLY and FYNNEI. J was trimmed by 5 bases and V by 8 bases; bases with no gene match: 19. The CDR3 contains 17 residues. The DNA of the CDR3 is TGTGCCAGCTCCGGAGGGGACCTTGGACAGGGAGGAACTGAAGCTTTCTTT. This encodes CASSGGDLGQGGTEAFF.

The CDR3 coding sequence is TGTGCCAGCAGCTCATACCTGCTAGCGACCACAGATACGCAGTATTTT. Amino acid sequence: CASSSYLLATTDTQYF. The V call is TRBV7-2, the J call TRBJ2-3; D possibly corresponds to TRBD2 (6 bases). Germline CDR1 reads SGHTA; CDR2 reads FQGNSA. V was clipped by 4 bases and J by 2 bases, with 16 bases between them. The CDR3 totals 16 residues.